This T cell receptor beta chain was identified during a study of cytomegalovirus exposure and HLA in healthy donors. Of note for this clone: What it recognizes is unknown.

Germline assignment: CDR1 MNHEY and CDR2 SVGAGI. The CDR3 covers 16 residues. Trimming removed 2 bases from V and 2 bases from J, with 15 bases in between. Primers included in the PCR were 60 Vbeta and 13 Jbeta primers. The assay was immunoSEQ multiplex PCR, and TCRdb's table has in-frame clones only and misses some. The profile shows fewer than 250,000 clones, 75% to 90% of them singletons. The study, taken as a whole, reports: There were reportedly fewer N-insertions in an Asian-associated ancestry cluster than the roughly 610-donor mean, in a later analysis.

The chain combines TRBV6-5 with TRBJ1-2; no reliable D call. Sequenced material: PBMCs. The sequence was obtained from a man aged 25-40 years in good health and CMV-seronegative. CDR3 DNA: TGTGCCAGCAGTTACAACGTTATCGGAGGGAACTATGGCTACACCTTC. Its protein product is CASSYNVIGGNYGYTF.